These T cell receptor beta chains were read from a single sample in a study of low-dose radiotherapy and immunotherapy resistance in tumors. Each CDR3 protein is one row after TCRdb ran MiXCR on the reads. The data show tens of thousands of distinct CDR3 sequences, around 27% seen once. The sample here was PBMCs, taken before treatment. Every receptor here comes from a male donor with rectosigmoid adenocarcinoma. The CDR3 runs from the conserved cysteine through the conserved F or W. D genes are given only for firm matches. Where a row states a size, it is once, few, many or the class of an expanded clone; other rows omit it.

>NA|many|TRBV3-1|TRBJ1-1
CASSLPNTEAFF
TGTGCCAGCAGTTTACCAAACACTGAAGCTTTCTTT
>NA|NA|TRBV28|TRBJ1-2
CASRRVYGYTF
TGTGCCAGCAGAAGGGTCTATGGCTACACCTTC
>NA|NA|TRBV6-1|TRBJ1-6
CASRFTGRDSPLHF
TGTGCCAGCAGATTTACAGGGAGGGATTCACCCCTCCACTTT
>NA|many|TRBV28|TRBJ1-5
CACNTINQPQHF
TGTGCCTGCAATACCATCAATCAGCCCCAGCATTTT
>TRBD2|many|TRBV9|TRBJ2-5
CASSDGTSGEGETQYF
TGTGCCAGCAGCGACGGGACTAGCGGGGAAGGAGAGACCCAGTACTTC
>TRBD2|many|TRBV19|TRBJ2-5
CASTSQGVAGVRETQYF
TGTGCCAGTACCTCCCAAGGAGTAGCGGGTGTCCGAGAGACCCAGTACTTC
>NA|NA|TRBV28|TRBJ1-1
CASSLLGVPEAFF
TGTGCCAGCAGTTTACTCGGGGTCCCTGAAGCTTTCTTT
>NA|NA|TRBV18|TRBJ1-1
CASSPIAGAENTEAFF
TGTGCCAGCTCACCAATCGCAGGGGCCGAGAACACTGAAGCTTTCTTT
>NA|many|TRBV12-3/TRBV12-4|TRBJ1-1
CASSAGEINEAFF
TGTGCCAGCAGTGCCGGGGAAATAAATGAAGCTTTCTTT
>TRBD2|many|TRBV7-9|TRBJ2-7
CASSYGTSGRRLGNEQYF
TGTGCCAGCAGCTACGGGACTAGCGGGAGGCGATTGGGAAACGAGCAGTACTTC
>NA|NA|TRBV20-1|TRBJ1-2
CSARDGREALYGYTF
TGCAGTGCTAGAGATGGACGGGAGGCCCTCTATGGCTACACCTTC
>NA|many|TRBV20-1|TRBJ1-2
CSARAGGYTF
TGCAGTGCTAGAGCCGGGGGCTACACCTTC
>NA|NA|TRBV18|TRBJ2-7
CASSPTDYEQYF
TGTGCCAGCTCACCAACGGACTACGAGCAGTACTTC
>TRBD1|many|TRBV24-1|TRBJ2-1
CATSDRTGGTYNEQFF
TGTGCCACCAGTGATAGGACAGGGGGAACCTACAATGAGCAGTTCTTC
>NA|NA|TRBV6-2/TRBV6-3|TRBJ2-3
CATSRGGAITDTQYF
TGTGCCACCAGCCGGGGCGGGGCTATCACAGATACGCAGTATTTT
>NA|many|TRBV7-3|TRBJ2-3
CASSLGMTDTQYF
TGTGCCAGCAGCTTAGGGATGACAGATACGCAGTATTTT
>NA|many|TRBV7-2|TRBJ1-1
CASSLRDQGSRKAFF
TGTGCCAGCAGTCTCCGGGACCAGGGAAGCCGGAAAGCTTTCTTT
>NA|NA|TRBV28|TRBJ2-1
CASAVPLAVFF
TGTGCCAGCGCTGTCCCCCTGGCCGTGTTCTTC
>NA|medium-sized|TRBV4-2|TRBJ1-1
CASSPGNTEAFF
TGTGCCAGCAGTCCGGGCAACACTGAAGCTTTCTTT
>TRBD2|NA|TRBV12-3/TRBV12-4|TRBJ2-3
CASSLPSGGTDTQYF
TGTGCCAGCAGTTTACCTAGCGGGGGAACAGATACGCAGTATTTT
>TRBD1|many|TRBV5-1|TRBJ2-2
CASSLDRGRVNTGELFF
TGCGCCAGCAGCTTGGACAGGGGGCGCGTAAACACCGGGGAGCTGTTTTTT
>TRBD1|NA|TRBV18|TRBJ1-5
CASSQGQGNVEPQHF
TGTGCCAGCTCACAGGGACAGGGAAATGTGGAGCCCCAGCATTTT
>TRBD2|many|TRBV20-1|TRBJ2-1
CSARTSVSSYNEQFF
TGCAGTGCTAGGACTAGCGTTAGCTCCTACAATGAGCAGTTCTTC
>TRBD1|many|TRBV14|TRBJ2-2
CASSQVNRGLGELFF
TGTGCCAGCAGCCAAGTCAACAGGGGATTAGGGGAGCTGTTTTTT
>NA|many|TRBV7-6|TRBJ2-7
CASSPGSQGFGYEQYF
TGTGCCAGCAGCCCGGGATCGCAGGGGTTCGGCTACGAGCAGTACTTC
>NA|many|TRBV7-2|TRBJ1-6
CASSLEGSRQGSPLHF
TGTGCCAGCAGCTTGGAGGGAAGTCGGCAGGGTTCACCCCTCCACTTT
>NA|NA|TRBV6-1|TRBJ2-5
CASSEAPQETQYF
TGTGCCAGCAGTGAGGCGCCCCAAGAGACCCAGTACTTC
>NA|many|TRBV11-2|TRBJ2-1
CASSSHTLYNEQFF
TGTGCCAGCAGCTCACATACATTATACAATGAGCAGTTCTTC
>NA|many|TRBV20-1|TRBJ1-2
CSAGSDTVDHGYTF
TGCAGTGCTGGAAGCGACACCGTGGATCATGGCTACACCTTC
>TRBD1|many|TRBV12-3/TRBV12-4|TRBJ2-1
CASGENRGSSYNEQFF
TGTGCCAGCGGGGAAAACAGGGGCAGCTCCTACAATGAGCAGTTCTTC
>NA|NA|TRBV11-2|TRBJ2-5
CASSLGAGPETQYF
TGTGCCAGCAGCTTAGGGGCAGGGCCCGAGACCCAGTACTTC
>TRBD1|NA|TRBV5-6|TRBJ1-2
CASSPGQANYGYTF
TGTGCCAGCAGCCCGGGACAGGCTAACTATGGCTACACCTTC
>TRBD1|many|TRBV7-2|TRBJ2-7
CAGSPSGQADYEQYF
TGTGCCGGCAGCCCCTCGGGACAGGCGGACTACGAGCAGTACTTC
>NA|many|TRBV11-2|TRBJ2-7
CATSSQGYEQYF
TGTGCCACTTCATCCCAGGGGTACGAGCAGTACTTC
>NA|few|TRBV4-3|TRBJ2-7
CASSQAVHSYEQYF
TGCGCCAGCAGCCAAGCGGTCCACTCCTACGAGCAGTACTTC
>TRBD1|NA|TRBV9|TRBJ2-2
CASSGLDRGWDTGELFF
TGTGCCAGCAGCGGACTGGACAGGGGATGGGACACCGGGGAGCTGTTTTTT
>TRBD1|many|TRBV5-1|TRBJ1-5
CASSSGTGRNQPQHF
TGCGCCAGCAGCTCAGGGACAGGGAGGAATCAGCCCCAGCATTTT
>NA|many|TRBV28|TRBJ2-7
CASRRAGTGGHSYEQYF
TGTGCCAGCAGGAGGGCCGGGACTGGGGGGCACTCCTACGAGCAGTACTTC
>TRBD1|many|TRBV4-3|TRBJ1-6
CASSRGTGGPYDNSPLHF
TGCGCCAGCAGCCGAGGGACAGGGGGACCCTATGACAATTCACCCCTCCACTTT
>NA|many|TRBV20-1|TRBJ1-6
CSARDPSGASSYNSPLHF
TGCAGTGCTAGAGATCCCTCGGGGGCGAGCTCCTATAATTCACCCCTCCACTTT
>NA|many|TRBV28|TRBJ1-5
CASSSINRWGPYQPQHF
TGTGCCAGCAGTTCTATAAATCGTTGGGGGCCCTATCAGCCCCAGCATTTT
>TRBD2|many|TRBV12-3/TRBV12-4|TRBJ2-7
CASTPGGAREQYF
TGTGCCAGCACCCCCGGGGGGGCGCGGGAGCAGTACTTC
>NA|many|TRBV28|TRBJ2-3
CASSGSVGRTDTQYF
TGTGCCAGCAGTGGGAGCGTGGGTCGCACAGATACGCAGTATTTT
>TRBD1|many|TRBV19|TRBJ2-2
CASRDQDRRNTGELFF
TGTGCCAGTAGAGACCAGGACAGGCGGAACACCGGGGAGCTGTTTTTT
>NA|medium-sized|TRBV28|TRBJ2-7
CASTPAHGGAGYEQYF
TGTGCCAGCACCCCAGCGCATGGCGGGGCGGGCTACGAGCAGTACTTC
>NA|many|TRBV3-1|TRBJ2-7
CASSQLQSSYEQYF
TGTGCCAGCAGCCAACTCCAGAGCTCCTACGAGCAGTACTTC
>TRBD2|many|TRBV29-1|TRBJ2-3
CSFRRGGGSTDTQYF
TGCAGCTTCCGTCGCGGGGGAGGTAGCACAGATACGCAGTATTTT
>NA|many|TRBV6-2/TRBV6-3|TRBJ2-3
CASRSPGDTDTQCF
TGTGCCAGCAGGTCGCCGGGAGACACAGATACGCAGTGTTTT
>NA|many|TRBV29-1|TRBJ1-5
CSVMGENQPQHF
TGCAGCGTGATGGGGGAGAATCAGCCCCAGCATTTT
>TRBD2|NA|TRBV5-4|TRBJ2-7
CASSNRDYAREQYF
TGTGCCAGCAGCAACCGGGACTATGCTCGCGAGCAGTACTTC
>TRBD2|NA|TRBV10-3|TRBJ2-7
CAISKTTGTSYEQYF
TGTGCCATCAGTAAAACAACCGGGACTAGCTACGAGCAGTACTTC
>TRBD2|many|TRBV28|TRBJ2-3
CASSAPGLAGGDTQYF
TGTGCCAGCAGTGCGCCGGGACTAGCGGGAGGAGATACGCAGTATTTT
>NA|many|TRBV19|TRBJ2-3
CASSISRGNTDTQYF
TGTGCCAGTAGTATATCGCGGGGAAACACAGATACGCAGTATTTT
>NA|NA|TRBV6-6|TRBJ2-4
CASSYVGGAAKNIQYF
TGTGCCAGCAGTTACGTAGGGGGGGCTGCCAAAAACATTCAGTACTTC